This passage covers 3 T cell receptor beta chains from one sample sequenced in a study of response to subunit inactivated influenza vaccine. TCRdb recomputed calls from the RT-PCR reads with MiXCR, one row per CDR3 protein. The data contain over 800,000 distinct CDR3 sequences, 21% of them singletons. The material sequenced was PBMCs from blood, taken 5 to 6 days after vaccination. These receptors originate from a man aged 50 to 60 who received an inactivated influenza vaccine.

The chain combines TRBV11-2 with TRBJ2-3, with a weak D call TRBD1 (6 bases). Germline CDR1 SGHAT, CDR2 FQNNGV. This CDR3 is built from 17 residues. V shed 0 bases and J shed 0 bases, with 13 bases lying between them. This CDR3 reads CASSLDVGGPSTDTQYF. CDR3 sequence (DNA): TGTGCCAGCAGCTTAGATGTAGGGGGACCCAGCACAGATACGCAGTATTTT.

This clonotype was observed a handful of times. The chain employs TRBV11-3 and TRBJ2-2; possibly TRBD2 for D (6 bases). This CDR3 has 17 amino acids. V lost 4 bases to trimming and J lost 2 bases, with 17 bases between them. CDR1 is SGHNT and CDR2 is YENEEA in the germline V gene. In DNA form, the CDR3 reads TGTGCCAGCAGCTACCGGGGGTGGGTCAATAACACCGGGGAGCTGTTTTTT. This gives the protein CASSYRGWVNNTGELFF.

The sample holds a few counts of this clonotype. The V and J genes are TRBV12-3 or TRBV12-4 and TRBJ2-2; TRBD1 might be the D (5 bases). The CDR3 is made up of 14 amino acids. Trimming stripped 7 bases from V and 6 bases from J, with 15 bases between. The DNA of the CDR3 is TGTGCCAGCACCCCCGACAGTCTCTCCGGGGAGCTGTTTTTT. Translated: CASTPDSLSGELFF.